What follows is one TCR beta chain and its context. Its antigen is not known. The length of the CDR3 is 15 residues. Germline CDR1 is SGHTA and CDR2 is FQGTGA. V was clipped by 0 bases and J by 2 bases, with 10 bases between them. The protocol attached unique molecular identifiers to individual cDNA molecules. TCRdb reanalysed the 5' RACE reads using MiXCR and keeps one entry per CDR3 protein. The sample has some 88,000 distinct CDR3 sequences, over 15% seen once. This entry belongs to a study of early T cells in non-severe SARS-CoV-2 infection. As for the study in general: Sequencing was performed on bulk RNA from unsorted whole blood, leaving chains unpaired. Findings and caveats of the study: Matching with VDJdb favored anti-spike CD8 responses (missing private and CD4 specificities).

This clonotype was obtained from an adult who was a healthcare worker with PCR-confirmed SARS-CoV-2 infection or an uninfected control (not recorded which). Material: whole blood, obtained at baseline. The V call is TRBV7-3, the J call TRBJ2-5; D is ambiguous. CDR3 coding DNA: TGTGCCAGCAGCTTAACCTGGGCCCCTCAAGAGACCCAGTACTTC. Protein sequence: CASSLTWAPQETQYF.